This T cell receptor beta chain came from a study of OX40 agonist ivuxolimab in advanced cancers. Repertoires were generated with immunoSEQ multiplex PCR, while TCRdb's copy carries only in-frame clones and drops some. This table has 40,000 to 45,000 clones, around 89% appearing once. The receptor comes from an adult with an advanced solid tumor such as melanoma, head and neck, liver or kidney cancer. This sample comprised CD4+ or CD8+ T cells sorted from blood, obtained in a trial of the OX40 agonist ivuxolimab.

CDR3 amino acids: CTSSQDLLAGEVSSNEQYF. In DNA form, the CDR3 reads TGCACCAGCAGCCAAGATTTGCTAGCGGGAGAGGTGTCGTCTAACGAGCAGTACTTC. The chain couples TRBV1 to TRBJ2-7; TRBD2 is the table's D call, not checked against the DNA. TRBV1 is deemed a pseudogene. This CDR3 is 19 amino acids long.